The 10 T cell receptor beta chains reported below all come from one sample, sequenced in a study of blood T cell repertoires in COVID-19. Using immunoSEQ multiplex PCR, the repertoire was profiled, and TCRdb retains in-frame clones only, with some absent. The repertoire holds more than 300,000 clones, with approximately 85% as singletons. The sample comprised peripheral blood. The receptors were gathered from a woman aged 45-60 years with acute or convalescent COVID-19.

This chain uses TRBV5-6 with TRBJ2-7; 9 nucleotides line up with TRBD2. The CDR3 loop spans 15 amino acids. Germline V CDR1 and CDR2: SGHDT, YYEEEE. V gave up 1 base and J gave up 2 bases; unmatched junction bases: 4. In DNA form, the CDR3 reads TGTGCCAGCAGCTTGTGGGGCGGGAGGGCCTACGAGCAGTACTTC. This sequence encodes CASSLWGGRAYEQYF.

The chain uses TRBV14 and TRBJ1-3; D gene uncertain. Trimming shortened V by 2 bases and J by 4 bases, and 18 bases separated the two germline ends. Germline CDR1 reads SGHDN; CDR2 reads FVKESK. The CDR3 covers 17 residues. CDR3 loop: CASSQRGPGGDGNTIYF. The DNA for the CDR3 is TGTGCCAGCAGCCAACGAGGCCCGGGAGGAGACGGAAACACCATATATTTT.

The V gene is TRBV9, the J gene TRBJ2-3; 8 positions match TRBD2. Trimming removed 0 bases from V and 2 bases from J; junction bases left unmatched: 5. CDR3 length: 16 amino acids. From germline, CDR1 is SGDLS and CDR2 YYNGEE. The CDR3 loop is CASSVVAGGDTDTQYF. The CDR3 DNA reads TGTGCCAGCAGCGTAGTGGCGGGAGGAGACACAGATACGCAGTATTTT.

This sequence joins TRBV28 and TRBJ2-1; D ambiguous. This CDR3 has 15 residues. Trimming shortened V by 2 bases and J by 2 bases, and 10 bases separated the two germline ends. CDR1 and CDR2 (germline): MDHEN, SYDVKM. CDR3: CASSLMAVAYNEQFF. DNA of the CDR3: TGTGCCAGCAGTTTAATGGCGGTAGCCTACAATGAGCAGTTCTTC.

The chain carries TRBV5-1 and TRBJ1-2; TRBD1 agrees at 7 bases. V was pared by 4 bases and J by 0 bases, with 6 bases of the junction left unmatched. The CDR3 extends over 15 amino acids. The germline V gene has CDR1 SGHRS and CDR2 YFSETQ. CDR3 loop: CASSVGTETNYGYTF. CDR3 in DNA: TGCGCCAGCAGCGTCGGGACAGAAACTAACTATGGCTACACCTTC.

Comments on this clone: The junction departs from germline at one end; a sequencing error may be responsible. The chain employs TRBV7-7 and TRBJ2-5, with D maybe TRBD1 (6 bases). The CDR3 extends over 15 amino acids. Germline V gene data show CDR1 as SSHAT and CDR2 as FNYEAQ (reference sequence). The CDR3 loop is CASSLEWGPAETQYF. Written as DNA, the CDR3 is TGTGCTAGCAGCTTAGAATGGGGGCCGGCAGAGACCCAGTACTTC.

Only a few counts were recorded for this clone. This chain links TRBV14 with TRBJ2-1; 13 nucleotides match TRBD2. This CDR3 region has 18 residues. Germline CDR1 reads SGHDN; CDR2 reads FVKESK. The V segment lost 1 base and the J segment 4 bases; nucleotides outside the gene matches: 7. CDR3 sequence reads: CASSQVWTSGRVYNEQFF. CDR3 nucleotide sequence: TGTGCCAGCAGCCAAGTGTGGACTAGCGGGAGAGTGTACAATGAGCAGTTCTTC.

As concerns this clone: The same CDR3 also results from other DNA sequences found in this sample. The chain recombines TRBV5-1 with TRBJ2-5; possible D gene TRBD2, 5 bases. Germline values: CDR1 SGHRS, CDR2 YFSETQ. V was cut by 0 bases and J by 5 bases, with 11 bases left in between. This CDR3 spans 14 amino acids. CDR3 nucleotides: TGCGCCAGCAGCTTGGCCACTAGGTTGGAGACCCAGTACTTC. Protein sequence: CASSLATRLETQYF.

This clone was counted between two and nine times. The chain recombines TRBV18 with TRBJ1-4; no clear D gene. V dropped 2 bases and J dropped 8 bases, with 12 bases sitting between them. The CDR3 is 14 amino acids. Germline values: CDR1 KGHSH, CDR2 LQKENI. The CDR3 nucleotides read TGTGCCAGCTCACCAGAGGTTGCTGGAGAAAAACTGTTTTTT. Its translation is CASSPEVAGEKLFF.

The V gene is TRBV7-9, the J gene TRBJ2-7; 8 positions agree with TRBD2. V lost 2 bases, J lost 0 bases, and 12 bases stayed unmatched. CDR3 length: 18 residues. Looked up from germline, CDR1 is SEHNR and CDR2 is FQNEAQ (reference sequence). CDR3 loop: CASSLFPQREFASYEQYF. The CDR3 nucleotides read TGTGCCAGCAGCTTATTCCCCCAGCGGGAGTTCGCCTCCTACGAGCAGTACTTC.